This T cell receptor (beta chain) is from a study of T-cell reconstitution after alpha-beta-depleted transplantation in children. Unique molecular identifiers were built into the TCRbeta library. MiXCR was run by TCRdb on the PCR reads, yielding one entry per CDR3 protein. The data contain 780,000 or so distinct CDR3 sequences, less than 20% of them singletons. V lost 1 base to trimming and J lost 5 bases; unmatched junction nucleotides: 3. There are 15 residues in the CDR3. Notes on the study in general: T-cell numbers and diversity one year post-transplant derived largely from freshly generated T cells. Expanded graft clones numbering several hundred reportedly gave rise to alpha-beta T cells about two months after transplant.

This clonotype was seen at least ten times. Its antigen is not known. The sequence was collected from a male patient between 5 and 17 years old who had a stem cell transplant for acute lymphoblastic leukemia, so the T cells may come from the graft donor. The sequencing used PBMCs, mostly from graft donor cells, collected 360 days after TCRalphabeta/CD19-depleted stem cell transplant. The chain carries TRBV12-3 or TRBV12-4 and TRBJ2-3; TRBD2 matches 10 bases. DNA of the CDR3: TGTGCCAGCAGTTTAGGTCTAGCGGGAGTAGATACGCAGTATTTT. This codes for CASSLGLAGVDTQYF.